Each of the 25 T cell receptor beta chains below was sequenced from the same sample in a study of cytomegalovirus exposure and HLA in healthy donors. Amplification used 60 Vbeta primers and 13 Jbeta primers. Libraries were prepared by immunoSEQ multiplex PCR; TCRdb keeps only in-frame clonotypes and omits some of them. The sample lists 120,000 or so clones; around 75% were seen once. The sequencing input was PBMCs. Receptors were obtained from a man aged 30 to 39 in good health and CMV-seronegative.

The chain is built from TRBV6-1 and TRBJ2-6; D is unresolved. This CDR3 comprises 16 residues. CDR1 MNHNS and CDR2 SASEGT come from the germline V gene. Trimming shortened V by 2 bases and J by 2 bases, and 10 bases separated the two germline ends. DNA of the CDR3: TGTGCCAGCAGTGAAAGTTGGGCTGCTGGGGCCAACGTCCTGACTTTC. It translates to CASSESWAAGANVLTF.

The chain is built from TRBV9 and TRBJ1-4, with D possibly TRBD1 on 6 matching bases. The V gene lost 0 bases and the J gene lost 7 bases, with 16 bases spanning the gap. There are 16 residues in the CDR3. Germline lookup yields CDR1 SGDLS and CDR2 YYNGEE. CDR3 region: CASSVDIGGATEKLFF. In nucleotides, the CDR3 is TGTGCCAGCAGCGTAGACATTGGGGGGGCAACTGAAAAACTGTTTTTT.

The chain combines TRBV2 with TRBJ1-4; D not certain. Germline CDR1 SNHLY, CDR2 FYNNEI. The CDR3 extends over 15 amino acids. The V end lost 8 bases, the J end lost 3 bases, and 16 bases lay between the germline ends. This CDR3 reads CASQPGRRANEKLFF. In nucleotides, the CDR3 is TGTGCCAGCCAGCCGGGTCGGCGAGCTAATGAAAAACTGTTTTTT.

The sample holds a few counts of this clone. V usage is TRBV18 and J usage is TRBJ1-2; D is possibly TRBD1 (6 bases). The CDR3 covers 14 residues. Trimming took 3 bases from V and 2 from J, leaving 10 bases between them. Germline CDR1 KGHSH, CDR2 LQKENI. This CDR3 reads CASSPGAGNYGYTF. The CDR3 nucleotides read TGTGCCAGCTCACCGGGGGCAGGGAACTATGGCTACACCTTC.

The chain combines TRBV11-3 with TRBJ2-1; D is unresolved. The CDR3 contains 12 residues. V gave up 3 bases and J gave up 7 bases, with 7 bases separating them. Germline loops: CDR1 SGHNT, CDR2 YENEEA. The CDR3 DNA follows: TGTGCCAGCAGCTTGCGGAGTAATGAGCAGTTCTTC. Translating gives CASSLRSNEQFF.

The CDR3: CASSAGQGIQYF. In DNA, the CDR3 is TGTGCCAGCAGTGCGGGACAGGGGATTCAGTACTTC. V gene TRBV28 combines with J gene TRBJ2-4; 10 bases line up with TRBD1. Germline lookup yields CDR1 MDHEN and CDR2 SYDVKM. This CDR3 has 12 residues. The V segment lost 5 bases and the J segment 10 bases; nucleotides outside the gene matches: 2.

CDR3 DNA sequence: TGTGCCAGCAGTCCAAAGCGGGGGTGGGAGACCCAGTACTTC. It is translated as CASSPKRGWETQYF. J is TRBJ2-5 and V is TRBV27; 8 nucleotides match TRBD2. The CDR3 is made up of 14 amino acids. Germline CDR1 reads MNHEY; CDR2 reads SMNVEV (reference sequence). The trim removed 5 bases at V and 5 bases at J, leaving 7 bases unmatched.

This clone was counted a single time. This sequence joins TRBV29-1 and TRBJ2-5; 9 bases agree with TRBD2. The CDR3 extends over 14 amino acids. Germline-derived CDR1 and CDR2 are SQVTM and ANQGSEA. V shed 2 bases, J shed 2 bases, and the junction held 3 bases outside the gene matches. The CDR3: CSVERLAGQETQYF. The DNA for the CDR3 is TGCAGCGTTGAAAGGCTAGCGGGACAAGAGACCCAGTACTTC.

V is TRBV30 and J is TRBJ1-5; D gene uncertain. Deletions cut 3 bases from V and 2 bases from J, with 11 bases between. The CDR3 loop spans 14 amino acids. Looked up from germline, CDR1 is GTSNPN and CDR2 is SVGIG (reference sequence). CDR3 in amino acids: CAWRPAEGNQPQHF. The CDR3 DNA follows: TGTGCCTGGAGGCCGGCGGAAGGCAATCAGCCCCAGCATTTT.

CDR3 bases: TGTGCCACAAACCGACAGTTCAGCTCTGGAAACACCATATATTTT. It translates to CATNRQFSSGNTIYF. This chain connects TRBV19 to TRBJ1-3, with D possibly matching TRBD1 (5 bases). Germline V lookup: CDR1 LNHDA, CDR2 SQIVND (reference sequence). The CDR3 runs to 15 residues. V was clipped by 10 bases and J by 0 bases, with 16 bases between them.

The chain carries TRBV14 and TRBJ2-1; 7 bases agree with TRBD2. Losses at the gene ends were 6 bases for V and 3 bases for J; bases not matched to a gene: 17. Per germline, CDR1 SGHDN and CDR2 FVKESK. The CDR3 has 18 amino acids. The CDR3 nucleotides are TGTGCCAGCAGTAGTCCTTGGCGGTCGGGGGGTAACTACAATGAGCAGTTCTTC. It yields the protein CASSSPWRSGGNYNEQFF.

V and J are TRBV7-9 and TRBJ1-5, with 7 bases fitting TRBD1. The V and J ends lost 6 bases and 7 bases, in that order; junction bases with no gene match: 9. The CDR3 extends over 14 amino acids. CDR1 is SEHNR, CDR2 FQNEAQ, per germline (reference sequence). This chain's CDR3 is CASSTSTGLQPQHF. The CDR3 DNA follows: TGTGCCAGCAGTACCTCGACAGGGCTACAGCCCCAGCATTTT.

This CDR3 reads CASRLTREGNTEAFF. In nucleotides, the CDR3 is TGTGCCAGCAGATTGACCAGGGAGGGTAACACTGAAGCTTTCTTT. V gene TRBV7-9 combines with J gene TRBJ1-1; possible D gene TRBD1, 5 bases. Per germline, CDR1 SEHNR and CDR2 FQNEAQ (reference sequence). Trimming left V 6 bases short and J 2 bases short, with 16 bases between. This CDR3 is built from 15 residues.

This rearrangement joins TRBV9 to TRBJ1-5; 8 nucleotides match TRBD1. From germline, CDR1 is SGDLS and CDR2 YYNGEE. The CDR3 sequence is 19 residues long. The junction had 19 bases not matched to a gene; V was cut back by 1 base and J by 7 bases. CDR3 sequence: CASSVFVGQGANSPQPQHF. The CDR3 DNA reads as TGTGCCAGCAGCGTATTTGTCGGGCAGGGGGCAAATTCGCCGCAGCCCCAGCATTTT. The whole variable domain, remainder taken from reference TRBV9 and TRBJ1-5, is DSGVTQTPKHLITATGQRVTLRCSPRSGDLSVYWYQQSLDQGLQFLIQYYNGEERAKGNILERFSAQQFPDLHSELNLSSLELGDSALYFCASSVFVGQGANSPQPQHFGDGTRLSIL.

This clone was seen only a few times. The V gene is TRBV18, the J gene TRBJ1-5; D is undetermined. Germline lookup yields CDR1 KGHSH and CDR2 LQKENI. The CDR3 contains 13 residues. Trimming stripped 6 bases from V and 1 base from J, with 7 bases between. The CDR3 DNA sequence: TGTGCCAGCTCCGGGATGAGCAATCAGCCCCAGCATTTT. Translating it yields CASSGMSNQPQHF.

This chain connects TRBV11-3 to TRBJ2-5; TRBD2 agrees at 7 bases. CDR1 is SGHNT, CDR2 YENEEA, per germline. The V segment lost 5 bases and the J segment 5 bases; nucleotides outside the gene matches: 11. There are 15 residues in the CDR3. CDR3 sequence (DNA): TGTGCCAGCAGCCCCGGGGGGACCCCGGGGGAGACCCAGTACTTC. This encodes CASSPGGTPGETQYF.

Judged by abundance, this clone is medium-sized. The chain couples TRBV27 to TRBJ2-5; 8 nucleotides align to TRBD1. Germline values: CDR1 MNHEY, CDR2 SMNVEV (reference sequence). V lost 5 bases and J lost 4; bases outside the gene matches: 15. The CDR3 covers 17 residues. The CDR3 is CASSPRTGSQFPETQYF. In DNA, the CDR3 is TGTGCCAGCAGTCCGAGGACAGGGTCCCAGTTCCCAGAGACCCAGTACTTC.

V is TRBV5-1 and J is TRBJ2-7, with a possible D match to TRBD1 (6 bases). The CDR3 length is 14 residues. Germline V gives CDR1 SGHRS, CDR2 YFSETQ. Trimming left V 4 bases short and J 2 bases short, with 13 bases between. As DNA, the CDR3 is TGCGCCAGCAGCCCAGGGACAATTCCCTACGAGCAGTACTTC. Its translation is CASSPGTIPYEQYF.

The J gene is TRBJ2-4, the V gene TRBV5-6; 7 bases are a match to TRBD1. Trimming at V came to 4 bases and at J to 0 bases, leaving 7 bases not matched to a gene. CDR1 and CDR2 from the germline V gene are SGHDT and YYEEEE. The CDR3 contains 16 residues. The chain's CDR3 is CASSPGTDLAKNIQYF. The DNA of the CDR3 is TGTGCCAGCAGCCCCGGGACAGATCTAGCCAAAAACATTCAGTACTTC.

The V call is TRBV30, the J call TRBJ2-1, with D tentatively TRBD2 (5 bases). Germline CDR1 and CDR2: GTSNPN and SVGIG (reference sequence). Trimming removed 4 bases from V and 3 bases from J, with 10 bases in between. This CDR3 has 13 amino acids. CDR3 sequence reads: CAWTGGHYNEQFF. For the CDR3, the DNA is TGTGCCTGGACTGGCGGGCACTACAATGAGCAGTTCTTC.

This chain links TRBV7-6 with TRBJ2-5; 10 nucleotides align to TRBD2. The CDR3 extends over 17 amino acids. Germline V lookup: CDR1 SGHVS, CDR2 FNYEAQ. V lost 1 base and J lost 2; bases outside the gene matches: 7. CDR3 residues: CASSLDLSGGVQETQYF. CDR3 DNA sequence: TGTGCCAGCAGCTTAGATCTGAGCGGGGGGGTTCAAGAGACCCAGTACTTC.

The CDR3 nucleotides read TGTGCCAGCAGTTCACCGGGACAGGGGGCGGCCTACGAGCAGTACTTC. Encoded protein: CASSSPGQGAAYEQYF. The V call is TRBV27, the J call TRBJ2-7; TRBD1 aligns across 12 bases. V lost 4 bases, J lost 2 bases, and 6 bases stayed unmatched. The V gene's germline CDR1 is MNHEY and CDR2 SMNVEV (reference sequence). This CDR3 spans 16 amino acids.

As regards this clone: A junction end diverges from the germline sequence, so it may reflect a read error. The J gene is TRBJ2-6, the V gene TRBV25-1, with D perhaps TRBD1 (5 bases). The CDR3 runs 15 residues. Germline V gives CDR1 MGHDK, CDR2 SYGVNS. The CDR3 bases are TGTGCCAGCAGTGGGACATCTTCTGGGGCCAACGGCCTGACTTTC. It yields the protein CASSGTSSGANGLTF.

The chain employs TRBV9 and TRBJ2-1; the match to TRBD2 covers 11 bases. This CDR3 has 14 amino acids. V trimming: 1 base; J trimming: 12 bases; junction bases outside the gene matches: 6. Per germline, CDR1 SGDLS and CDR2 YYNGEE. Written as DNA, the CDR3 is TGTGCCAGCAGCGTAACTAGCGGGAGTGGCGCGCAGTTCTTC. Its protein product is CASSVTSGSGAQFF.

The chain recombines TRBV5-1 with TRBJ1-2, with 7 nucleotides matching TRBD1. Per the germline V gene, CDR1 is SGHRS and CDR2 is YFSETQ. This CDR3 region has 15 residues. The V gene end was trimmed by 5 bases and the J gene end by 0 bases; junction bases not matched to a gene: 7. The CDR3: CASREGASSNYGYTF. In DNA form, the CDR3 reads TGCGCCAGCAGGGAGGGGGCTAGTTCTAACTATGGCTACACCTTC. Complete variable domain (other parts from reference TRBV5-1 and TRBJ1-2): KAGVTQTPRYLIKTRGQQVTLSCSPISGHRSVSWYQQTPGQGLQFLFEYFSETQRNKGNFPGRFSGRQFSNSRSEMNVSTLELGDSALYLCASREGASSNYGYTFGSGTRLTVV.